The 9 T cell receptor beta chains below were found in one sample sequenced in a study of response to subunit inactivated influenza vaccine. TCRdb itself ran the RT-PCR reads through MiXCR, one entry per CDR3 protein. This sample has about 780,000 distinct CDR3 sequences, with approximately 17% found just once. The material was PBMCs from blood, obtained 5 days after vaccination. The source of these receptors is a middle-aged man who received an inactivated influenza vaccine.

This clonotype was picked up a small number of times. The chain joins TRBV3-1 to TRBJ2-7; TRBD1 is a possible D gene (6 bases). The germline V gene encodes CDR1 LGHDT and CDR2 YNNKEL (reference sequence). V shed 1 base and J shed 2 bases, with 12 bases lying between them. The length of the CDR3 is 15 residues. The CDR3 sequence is CASSQAPGVPYEQYF. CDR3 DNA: TGTGCCAGCAGCCAAGCCCCAGGGGTCCCCTACGAGCAGTACTTC.

For the CDR3, the DNA is TGTGCCAGCAGAGGGACAGAGACCTACGAGCAGTACTTC. Residues: CASRGTETYEQYF. The chain joins TRBV12-3 or TRBV12-4 to TRBJ2-7, with 7 bases fitting TRBD1. This CDR3 spans 13 amino acids. With 6 bases clipped from V and 2 bases from J, the junction kept 4 bases outside the gene matches.

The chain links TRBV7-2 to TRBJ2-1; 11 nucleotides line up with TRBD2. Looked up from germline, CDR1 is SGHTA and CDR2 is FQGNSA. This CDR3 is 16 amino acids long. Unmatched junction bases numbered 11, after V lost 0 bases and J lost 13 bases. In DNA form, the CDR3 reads TGTGCCAGCAGCTTAGCGTCTGTTGGGACTAGCGGTGATCAGTTCTTC. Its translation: CASSLASVGTSGDQFF.

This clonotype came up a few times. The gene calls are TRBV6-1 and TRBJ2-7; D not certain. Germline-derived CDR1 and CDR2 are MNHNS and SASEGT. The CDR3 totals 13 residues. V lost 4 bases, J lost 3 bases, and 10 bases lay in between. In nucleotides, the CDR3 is TGTGCCAGCAGTGTAAGCCTCAGCTACGAGCAGTACTTC. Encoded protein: CASSVSLSYEQYF.

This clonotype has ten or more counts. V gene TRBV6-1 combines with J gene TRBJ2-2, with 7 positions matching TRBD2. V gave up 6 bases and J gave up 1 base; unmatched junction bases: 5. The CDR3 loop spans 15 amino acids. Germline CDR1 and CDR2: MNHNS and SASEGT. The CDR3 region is CASRPTSRNTGELFF. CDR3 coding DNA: TGTGCCAGCAGGCCGACTAGCCGGAACACCGGGGAGCTGTTTTTT.

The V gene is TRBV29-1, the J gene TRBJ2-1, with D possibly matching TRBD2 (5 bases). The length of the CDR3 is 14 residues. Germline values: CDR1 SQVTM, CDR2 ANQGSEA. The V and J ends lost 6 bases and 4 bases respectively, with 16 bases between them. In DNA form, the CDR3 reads TGCAGCGTCCGCGGCGGGCCGGGATACAATGAGCAGTTCTTC. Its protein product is CSVRGGPGYNEQFF.

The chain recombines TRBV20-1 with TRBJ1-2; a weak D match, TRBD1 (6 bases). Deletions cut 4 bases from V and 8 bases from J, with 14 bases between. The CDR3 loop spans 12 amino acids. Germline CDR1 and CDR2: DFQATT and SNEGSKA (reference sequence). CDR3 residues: CSAIWGQIGYTF. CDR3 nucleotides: TGCAGTGCTATATGGGGGCAGATCGGCTACACCTTC.

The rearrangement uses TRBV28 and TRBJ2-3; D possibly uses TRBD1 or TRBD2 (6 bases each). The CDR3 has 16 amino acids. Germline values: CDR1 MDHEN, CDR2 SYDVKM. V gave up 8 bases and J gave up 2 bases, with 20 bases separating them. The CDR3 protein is CASERGLGGLTDTQYF. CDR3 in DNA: TGTGCCAGCGAAAGGGGTTTGGGGGGCCTCACAGATACGCAGTATTTT.

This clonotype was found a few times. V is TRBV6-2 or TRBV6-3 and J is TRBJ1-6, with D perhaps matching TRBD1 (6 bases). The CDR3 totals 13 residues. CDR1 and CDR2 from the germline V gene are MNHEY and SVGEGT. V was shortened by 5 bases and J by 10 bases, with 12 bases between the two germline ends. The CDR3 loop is CASSQQGRSPLHF. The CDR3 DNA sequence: TGTGCCAGCAGTCAACAGGGAAGGTCACCCCTCCACTTT.